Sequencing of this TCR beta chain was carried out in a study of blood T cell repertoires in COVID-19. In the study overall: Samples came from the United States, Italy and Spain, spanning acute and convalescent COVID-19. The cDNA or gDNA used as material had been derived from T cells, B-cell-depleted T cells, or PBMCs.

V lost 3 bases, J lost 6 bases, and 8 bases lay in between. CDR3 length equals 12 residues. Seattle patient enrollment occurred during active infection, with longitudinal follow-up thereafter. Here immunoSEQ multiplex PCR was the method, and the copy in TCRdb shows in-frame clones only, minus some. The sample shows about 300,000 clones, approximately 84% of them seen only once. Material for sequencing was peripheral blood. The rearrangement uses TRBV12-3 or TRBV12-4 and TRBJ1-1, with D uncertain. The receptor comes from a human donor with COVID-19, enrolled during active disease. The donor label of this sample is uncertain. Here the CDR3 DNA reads TGTGCCAGCAGTTTTAGTTTCGCTGAAGCTTTCTTT. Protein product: CASSFSFAEAFF.